These 32 T cell receptor beta chains were all obtained from the same sample, sequenced in a study of chemoradiotherapy in HPV16-positive cancers. Clones were sequenced by immunoSEQ multiplex PCR, and TCRdb holds only the in-frame ones, with some missing. The table shows about 29,000 clones, with roughly 92% occurring only once. The sequencing here drew on blood, taken from a patient who underwent chemoradiotherapy. The source is a human donor with HPV-associated anogenital cancer.

V gene TRBV18 combines with J gene TRBJ1-4; no firm D call. The CDR3 has 14 residues. The germline V gene has CDR1 KGHSH and CDR2 LQKENI. Trimming shortened V by 6 bases and J by 7 bases, and 15 bases separated the two germline ends. Here the CDR3 DNA reads TGTGCCAGCTCGACGAGGCAGGCTCCTGAAAAACTGTTTTTT. Translated: CASSTRQAPEKLFF.

The gene calls are TRBV7-9 and TRBJ1-1; no definite D call. Germline CDR1 SEHNR, CDR2 FQNEAQ (reference sequence). The V end lost 0 bases, the J end lost 7 bases, and 9 bases lay between the germline ends. This CDR3 is built from 13 residues. The CDR3 DNA reads as TGTGCCAGCAGCTTAGCCGGACCCTTTGAAGCTTTCTTT. Translation: CASSLAGPFEAFF.

The chain employs TRBV5-8 and TRBJ1-5; D gene uncertain. Germline CDR1 is SGHTS and CDR2 is YDEGEE. This CDR3 has 15 residues. V was clipped by 4 bases and J by 0 bases, with 11 bases between them. This CDR3 is CASSPGSHSNQPQHF. CDR3 nucleotide sequence: TGTGCCAGCAGCCCCGGGTCTCATAGCAATCAGCCCCAGCATTTT.

This chain links TRBV7-2 with TRBJ2-3; TRBD2 aligns across 8 bases. The CDR3 length is 17 residues. J lost 1 base, V lost 4 bases, and 10 bases had no gene match. Germline V gene sequence: CDR1 SGHTA, CDR2 FQGNSA. The DNA for the CDR3 is TGTGCCAGCAGCTCTCAGGGAGGGCGGGGGGGCACAGATACGCAGTATTTT. Translating it yields CASSSQGGRGGTDTQYF.

This chain joins TRBV5-1 and TRBJ1-2; TRBD1 aligns across 10 bases. The CDR3 runs to 14 residues. The junction had 6 bases not matched to a gene; V was cut back by 4 bases and J by 6 bases. Germline V gives CDR1 SGHRS, CDR2 YFSETQ. CDR3 in DNA: TGCGCCAGCAGCAAAGGGACAGGGGTGGATGGCTACACCTTC. It codes for CASSKGTGVDGYTF.

The chain employs TRBV10-1 and TRBJ1-5; 8 bases map to TRBD1. The CDR3 covers 14 residues. After removal of 5 bases from V and 6 bases from J, the junction contained 6 bases not matched to a gene. Germline V gives CDR1 WNHNN, CDR2 SYGVQD (reference sequence). CDR3 amino acids: CASSLTGGGQPQHF. CDR3 sequence (DNA): TGCGCCAGCAGTTTAACAGGGGGGGGTCAGCCCCAGCATTTT.

The chain employs TRBV2 and TRBJ2-7; the match to TRBD2 covers 11 bases. Germline loops: CDR1 SNHLY, CDR2 FYNNEI. J gave up 4 bases and V 6 bases, and 5 bases lay outside the gene matches. The CDR3 sequence is 14 residues long. CDR3 loop: CASRGTSGYYEQYF. In DNA, the CDR3 is TGTGCCAGCAGGGGGACTAGCGGCTATTACGAGCAGTACTTC.

The chain carries TRBV19 and TRBJ2-5; 8 bases agree with TRBD1. The CDR3 sequence is 15 residues long. The germline V gene has CDR1 LNHDA and CDR2 SQIVND (reference sequence). V dropped 6 bases and J dropped 5; count of bases not matched to a gene: 11. CDR3: CASSLLGQGGETQYF. For the CDR3, the DNA is TGTGCCAGTAGCTTACTCGGACAGGGCGGGGAGACCCAGTACTTC.

The chain couples TRBV6-1 to TRBJ1-1; TRBD1 matches at 9 bases. V was clipped by 7 bases and J by 11 bases; unmatched bases: 11. Germline V gene lookup returns CDR1 MNHNS and CDR2 SASEGT. The CDR3 is 13 residues long. CDR3 protein: CASNRVKTGGAFF. In DNA, the CDR3 is TGTGCCAGCAATCGGGTTAAAACAGGGGGCGCTTTCTTT.

V usage is TRBV29-1 and J usage is TRBJ1-1, with D unresolved. The CDR3 extends over 13 amino acids. Per germline, CDR1 SQVTM and CDR2 ANQGSEA. Between the trimmed V and J ends, which lost 1 base and 1 base, there was a span of 7 bases. CDR3 DNA: TGCAGCGTTGAAGTAAGAAGGAACACTGAAGCTTTCTTT. Translating it yields CSVEVRRNTEAFF. The full variable domain, its missing parts supplied by reference TRBV29-1 and TRBJ1-1, is SAVISQKPSRDICQRGTSLTIQCQVDSQVTMMFWYRQQPGQSLTLIATANQGSEATYESGFVIDKFPISRPNLTFSTLTVSNMSPEDSSIYLCSVEVRRNTEAFFGQGTRLTVV.

The chain couples TRBV4-2 to TRBJ2-7, with 9 bases identical to TRBD1. CDR3 length equals 17 residues. The V and J ends lost 4 bases and 3 bases, in that order; junction bases with no gene match: 13. From germline, CDR1 is LGHNA and CDR2 YNFKEQ. CDR3 residues: CASSRLLPGQGLYEQYF. CDR3 in DNA: TGTGCCAGCAGCCGACTCCTACCGGGACAGGGCCTCTACGAGCAGTACTTC.

DNA for the CDR3: TGTGCCAGCAGCTGGACAGGGGGCGCGGCAGGGGAGCTGTTTTTT. This encodes CASSWTGGAAGELFF. The rearrangement uses TRBV7-8 and TRBJ2-2, with 11 bases aligning to TRBD1. The CDR3 length is 15 residues. After removal of 4 bases from V and 8 bases from J, the junction contained 6 bases not matched to a gene. CDR1 and CDR2 from the germline V gene are SGHVS and FQNEAQ.

This sequence joins TRBV7-2 and TRBJ1-6, with 9 bases identical to TRBD1. This CDR3 spans 16 amino acids. Germline assignment: CDR1 SGHTA and CDR2 FQGNSA. V lost 6 bases and J lost 5; bases outside the gene matches: 8. CDR3 sequence reads: CASRYTGTGNNSPLHF. The DNA of the CDR3 is TGTGCCAGCAGGTACACCGGGACAGGGAATAATTCACCCCTCCACTTT.

The gene calls are TRBV7-6 and TRBJ2-7, with a tentative D call TRBD2 (5 bases). V dropped 2 bases and J dropped 5 bases, with 13 bases sitting between them. From germline, CDR1 is SGHVS and CDR2 FNYEAQ. The CDR3 length is 14 residues. The CDR3 DNA reads as TGTGCCAGCAGCTTACTGGCTAGCAGAGACGAGCAGTACTTC. It codes for CASSLLASRDEQYF.

This chain joins TRBV5-1 and TRBJ1-1, with D possibly being TRBD1 (6 bases). The CDR3 spans 14 residues. Looked up from germline, CDR1 is SGHRS and CDR2 is YFSETQ. Trimming stripped 6 bases from V and 3 bases from J, with 15 bases between. The CDR3 is CASTIQGMHTEAFF. The CDR3 nucleotides read TGCGCCAGCACCATACAGGGAATGCACACTGAAGCTTTCTTT.

This chain uses TRBV18 with TRBJ2-7, with 11 positions matching TRBD2. The germline V gene encodes CDR1 KGHSH and CDR2 LQKENI. Trimming removed 1 base from V and 0 bases from J; junction bases left unmatched: 2. The CDR3 spans 16 residues. CDR3 sequence: CASSPQGLAGSYEQYF. In nucleotides, the CDR3 is TGTGCCAGCTCACCACAAGGACTAGCGGGCTCCTACGAGCAGTACTTC.

This chain connects TRBV6-6 to TRBJ2-7; D remains unclear. V was cut by 2 bases and J by 5 bases, with 13 bases left in between. The CDR3 has 14 residues. Per germline, CDR1 MNHNY and CDR2 SVGAGI (reference sequence). CDR3 in amino acids: CASSYNSRSNEQYF. The CDR3 nucleotides are TGTGCCAGCAGTTACAACAGTCGGAGCAACGAGCAGTACTTC.

The chain combines TRBV4-3 with TRBJ2-6; D gene unclear. Germline CDR1 reads LGHNA; CDR2 reads YSLEER. The CDR3 is 19 residues long. Trimming removed 0 bases from V and 1 base from J, with 16 bases in between. The DNA of the CDR3 is TGCGCCAGCAGCCAAGATACTTTTGTGGTACCTTCTGGGGCCAACGTCCTGACTTTC. Protein sequence: CASSQDTFVVPSGANVLTF.

This chain uses TRBV18 with TRBJ1-2; the match to TRBD1 covers 7 bases. The CDR3 extends over 13 amino acids. Germline V gene sequence: CDR1 KGHSH, CDR2 LQKENI. V shed 1 base, J shed 6 bases, and the junction held 2 bases outside the gene matches. The DNA of the CDR3 is TGTGCCAGCTCACCACAGGGGGCGGATGGCTACACCTTC. Protein: CASSPQGADGYTF.

The chain is built from TRBV28 and TRBJ2-1, with 7 bases lining up with TRBD1. Germline CDR1 MDHEN, CDR2 SYDVKM. Losses at the gene ends were 3 bases for V and 5 bases for J; bases not matched to a gene: 10. This CDR3 is 16 amino acids long. CDR3 in DNA: TGTGCCAGCAGTTTTCGGGACAGTCTACTTCACAATGAGCAGTTCTTC. Translated, it gives CASSFRDSLLHNEQFF.

The rearrangement uses TRBV15 and TRBJ1-5; D gene uncertain. The V end was cut by 5 bases, the J end by 0 bases, with 8 bases between. Germline V lookup: CDR1 LNHNV, CDR2 YYDKDF (reference sequence). The CDR3 length is 14 residues. CDR3 DNA sequence: TGTGCCACCAGCTCGGGGTATAGCAATCAGCCCCAGCATTTT. Encoded protein: CATSSGYSNQPQHF. Filled out from reference TRBV15 and TRBJ1-5, the complete variable domain reads DAMVIQNPRYQVTQFGKPVTLSCSQTLNHNVMYWYQQKSSQAPKLLFHYYDKDFNNEADTPDNFQSRRPNTSFCFLDIRSPGLGDTAMYLCATSSGYSNQPQHFGDGTRLSIL.

This chain joins TRBV4-2 and TRBJ2-7; the D is unclear. The germline V gene encodes CDR1 LGHNA and CDR2 YNFKEQ. This CDR3 is 13 amino acids long. V lost 3 bases and J 3 bases, leaving 9 bases between the germline ends. CDR3 DNA sequence: TGTGCCAGCAGCCAGGGGAATGGCTACGAGCAGTACTTC. The encoded protein is CASSQGNGYEQYF.

This chain uses TRBV4-3 with TRBJ1-3, with a weak D call TRBD1 (6 bases). The germline gives CDR1 LGHNA, CDR2 YSLEER. This CDR3 region has 17 residues. V was trimmed by 2 bases and J by 2 bases, leaving 16 bases between them. For the CDR3, the DNA is TGCGCCAGCAGCCAAAATTCACCGGGGACACCTGGAAACACCATATATTTT. Amino acids: CASSQNSPGTPGNTIYF.

This chain links TRBV18 with TRBJ1-3; 7 bases map to TRBD1. The CDR3 is made up of 18 amino acids. The trim removed 3 bases at V and 3 bases at J, leaving 14 bases unmatched. The germline V gene has CDR1 KGHSH and CDR2 LQKENI. CDR3 nucleotides: TGTGCCAGCTCACCTCTACCGGGGACAGCATCTATTGGAAACACCATATATTTT. It specifies CASSPLPGTASIGNTIYF.

The V call is TRBV7-2, the J call TRBJ1-4; D gene uncertain. The V gene's germline CDR1 is SGHTA and CDR2 FQGNSA. Trimming took 5 bases from V and 6 from J, leaving 16 bases between them. This CDR3 is built from 15 residues. CDR3 amino acids: CASSPYAGFDEKLFF. The CDR3 nucleotides read TGTGCCAGCAGCCCCTATGCTGGGTTTGATGAAAAACTGTTTTTT.

The chain employs TRBV28 and TRBJ1-5; no clear D gene. Trimming stripped 4 bases from V and 0 bases from J, with 10 bases between. Germline CDR1 is MDHEN and CDR2 is SYDVKM. This CDR3 spans 15 amino acids. The CDR3 DNA reads TGTGCCAGCAGTTCCGAGGGTAATAGCAATCAGCCCCAGCATTTT. This codes for CASSSEGNSNQPQHF.

This chain joins TRBV6-1 and TRBJ1-2; D not certain. V lost 7 bases and J lost 7, with 16 bases in between. CDR3 size: 13 residues. Looked up from germline, CDR1 is MNHNS and CDR2 is SASEGT. Written as DNA, the CDR3 is TGTGCCAGCACTCTAAGCCAGGAACTTGGCTACACCTTC. This codes for CASTLSQELGYTF.

The count of this clone is one. CDR3 sequence reads: CASSKSGVKAPIEPQHF. For the CDR3, the DNA is TGTGCCAGCAGCAAATCAGGGGTCAAGGCTCCTATAGAGCCCCAGCATTTT. The chain has TRBV21-1 and TRBJ1-5; the table calls TRBD1, which could not be checked here. TRBV21-1 is flagged as a pseudogene. The CDR3 loop spans 17 amino acids.

The chain carries TRBV28 and TRBJ2-7, with 11 bases fitting TRBD2. Trimming removed 6 bases from V and 3 bases from J; junction bases left unmatched: 7. The CDR3 consists of 15 residues. CDR1 MDHEN and CDR2 SYDVKM come from the germline V gene. CDR3: CASRATSGRFYEQYF. The CDR3 bases are TGTGCCAGCAGAGCAACTAGCGGGAGATTCTACGAGCAGTACTTC. The full variable domain, in which reference TRBV28 and TRBJ2-7 provide the parts outside the CDR3, is DVKVTQSSRYLVKRTGEKVFLECVQDMDHENMFWYRQDPGLGLRLIYFSYDVKMKEKGDIPEGYSVSREKKERFSLILESASTNQTSMYLCASRATSGRFYEQYFGPGTRLTVT.

V usage is TRBV7-2 and J usage is TRBJ2-7; 12 bases map to TRBD2. Germline trimming cut 4 bases from V and 7 bases from J; bases unmatched to any gene: 8. CDR1 and CDR2 from the germline V gene are SGHTA and FQGNSA. The CDR3 covers 15 residues. The CDR3 region is CASSSRTSGNHEQYF. The CDR3, as DNA: TGTGCCAGCAGCTCCCGGACTAGCGGGAATCATGAGCAGTACTTC. Full variable domain (remainder filled in from reference TRBV7-2 and TRBJ2-7): GAGVSQSPSNKVTEKGKDVELRCDPISGHTALYWYRQSLGQGLEFLIYFQGNSAPDKSGLPSDRFSAERTGGSVSTLTIQRTQQEDSAVYLCASSSRTSGNHEQYFGPGTRLTVT.

This chain uses TRBV4-2 with TRBJ2-7, with 7 bases aligning to TRBD1. This CDR3 contains 14 residues. Per germline, CDR1 LGHNA and CDR2 YNFKEQ. With V trimmed by 5 bases and J by 1 base, 5 bases remained unmatched. This CDR3 reads CASSFGQESYEQYF. CDR3 in DNA: TGTGCCAGCAGCTTCGGACAGGAATCCTACGAGCAGTACTTC.

The rearrangement joins TRBV28 to TRBJ1-5, with 9 bases aligning to TRBD1. V shed 4 bases, J shed 7 bases, and the junction held 8 bases outside the gene matches. The CDR3 totals 15 residues. CDR1 and CDR2 from the germline V gene are MDHEN and SYDVKM. CDR3 in amino acids: CASSSTGTGYQPQHF. The CDR3 DNA is TGTGCCAGCAGTTCCACCGGGACAGGGTACCAGCCCCAGCATTTT.